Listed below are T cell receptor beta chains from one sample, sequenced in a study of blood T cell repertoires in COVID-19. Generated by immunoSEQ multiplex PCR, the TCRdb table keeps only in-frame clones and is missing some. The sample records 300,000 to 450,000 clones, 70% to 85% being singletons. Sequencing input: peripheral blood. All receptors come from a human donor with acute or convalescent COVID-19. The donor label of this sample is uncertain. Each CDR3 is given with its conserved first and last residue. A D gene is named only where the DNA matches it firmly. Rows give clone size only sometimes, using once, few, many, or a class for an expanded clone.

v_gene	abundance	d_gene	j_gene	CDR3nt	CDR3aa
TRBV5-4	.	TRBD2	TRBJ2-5	TGTGCCAGCAGCTTGGCAAGGCTAGCGGGAGGAAATCAAGAGACCCAGTACTTC	CASSLARLAGGNQETQYF
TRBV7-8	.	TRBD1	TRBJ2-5	TGTGCCAGCAGCGTGGGACAGGGAAGGATGGAGACCCAGTACTTC	CASSVGQGRMETQYF
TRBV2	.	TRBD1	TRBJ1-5	TGTGCCAGCAGCCGGGACAGAAATCAGCCCCAGCATTTT	CASSRDRNQPQHF
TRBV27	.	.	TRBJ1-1	TGTGCCAGCACGGATTTTCGGGGGGTCGGGAAAGCTTTCTTT	CASTDFRGVGKAFF
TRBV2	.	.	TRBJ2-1	TGTGCCAGCAGCGGAATCAGGTTGAGCTCCTACAATGAGCAGTTCTTC	CASSGIRLSSYNEQFF
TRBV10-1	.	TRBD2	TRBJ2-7	TGCGCCAGCCCATGGGGGATAGCGGGAGGGCCATGGGAGCAGTACTTC	CASPWGIAGGPWEQYF
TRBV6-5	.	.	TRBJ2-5	TGTGCCAGCGATTCGGGACTCGTGGTGGAGACCCAGTACTTC	CASDSGLVVETQYF
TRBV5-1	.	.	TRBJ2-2	TGCGCCAGCAGCCAGCCCGGGGGGGAGCTGTTTTTT	CASSQPGGELFF
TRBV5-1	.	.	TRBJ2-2	TGCGCCAGCAGCTTGGCTGGGCAGGGCACCGGGGAGCTGTTTTTT	CASSLAGQGTGELFF
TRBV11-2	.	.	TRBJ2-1	TGTGCCAGCAGCTTAGTCCAGTTCAATGAGCAGTTCTTC	CASSLVQFNEQFF
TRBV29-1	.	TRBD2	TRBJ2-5	TGCAGCGCCGGGGGAGGGAGTGAGACCCAGTACTTC	CSAGGGSETQYF
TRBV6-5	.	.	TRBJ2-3	TGTGCCAGCAGTCAGGGCCCAGATACGCAGTATTTT	CASSQGPDTQYF
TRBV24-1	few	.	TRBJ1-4	TGTGCCACCAGTGGAGCCGGGAATGAAAAACTGTTTTTT	CATSGAGNEKLFF
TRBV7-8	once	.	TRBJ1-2	TGTGCCAGCAGCCCAGGCGGGGATAGGGGCTACACCTTC	CASSPGGDRGYTF
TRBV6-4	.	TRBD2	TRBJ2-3	TGTGCCACCTCTGCGGGGGGAACAAGGGATACGCAGTATTTT	CATSAGGTRDTQYF
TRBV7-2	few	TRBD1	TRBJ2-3	TGTGCCAGCAGCCCCCGGGCGACAGGGGGACCTAAGTATTTT	CASSPRATGGPKYF
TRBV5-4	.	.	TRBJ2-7	TGTGCCAGCAGCTTTACGGGTTACGAGCAGTACTTC	CASSFTGYEQYF
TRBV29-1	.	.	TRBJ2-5	TGCAGCGTTCCCCCGACTGGGCAAGAGACCCAGTACTTC	CSVPPTGQETQYF
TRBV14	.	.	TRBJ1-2	TGTGCCAGCAGCCGTTACAGCCGCCCCTATGGCTACACCTTC	CASSRYSRPYGYTF
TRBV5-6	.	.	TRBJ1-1	TGTGCCAGCAGCTTATATCCAATCAGGGGTCCTGAAGCTTTCTTT	CASSLYPIRGPEAFF